This is a list of T cell receptor beta chains from one sample in a study of blood T cell repertoires in COVID-19. The protocol was immunoSEQ multiplex PCR, while the TCRdb copy is restricted to in-frame clones and leaves out a portion. The data hold some 180,000 clones, with approximately 88% observed a single time. The sample comprised peripheral blood. Source of these receptors: a woman in her forties with COVID-19, enrolled during active disease. Both conserved end residues are part of each CDR3. D genes are given only for firm matches. The size of a clone is reported for some rows only, either as once, few or many, or as a class for expanded clones.

v_call: TRBV11-2; d_call: .; j_call: TRBJ1-4; clone_size: .; cdr3_aa: CASSPRVEKLFF; cdr3_nt: TGTGCCAGCAGCCCTCGTGTCGAAAAACTGTTTTTT
v_call: TRBV5-1; d_call: TRBD1; j_call: TRBJ2-1; clone_size: .; cdr3_aa: CASRRDRVEDEQFF; cdr3_nt: TGCGCCAGCCGTCGGGACAGGGTCGAGGATGAGCAGTTCTTC
v_call: TRBV5-4; d_call: .; j_call: TRBJ2-5; clone_size: .; cdr3_aa: CASSSPGSQETQYF; cdr3_nt: TGTGCCAGCAGCTCTCCGGGATCCCAAGAGACCCAGTACTTC
v_call: TRBV7-6; d_call: TRBD2; j_call: TRBJ2-1; clone_size: .; cdr3_aa: CASSSEASGGQKYNEQFF; cdr3_nt: TGTGCCAGCAGCTCCGAGGCTAGCGGGGGCCAGAAGTACAATGAGCAGTTCTTC
v_call: TRBV18; d_call: TRBD2; j_call: TRBJ2-3; clone_size: .; cdr3_aa: CASSTGLVLTDTQYF; cdr3_nt: TGTGCCAGCTCAACAGGACTAGTACTCACAGATACGCAGTATTTT
v_call: TRBV19; d_call: TRBD2; j_call: TRBJ2-1; clone_size: .; cdr3_aa: CASSIGTSQSYNEQFF; cdr3_nt: TGTGCCAGTAGTATTGGGACTAGCCAGTCCTACAATGAGCAGTTCTTC
v_call: TRBV2; d_call: .; j_call: TRBJ1-4; clone_size: .; cdr3_aa: CASRDSSPATNEKLFF; cdr3_nt: TGTGCCAGCAGGGACAGTTCACCTGCAACTAATGAAAAACTGTTTTTT
v_call: TRBV7-9; d_call: TRBD1; j_call: TRBJ1-4; clone_size: once; cdr3_aa: CASSLPWGTGAGTNEKLFF; cdr3_nt: TGTGCCAGCAGCTTACCCTGGGGGACAGGGGCCGGAACTAATGAAAAACTGTTTTTT
v_call: TRBV6-1; d_call: .; j_call: TRBJ2-4; clone_size: .; cdr3_aa: CASSELTGNIQYF; cdr3_nt: TGTGCCAGCAGTGAGCTGACGGGAAACATTCAGTACTTC
v_call: TRBV28; d_call: TRBD1; j_call: TRBJ1-2; clone_size: .; cdr3_aa: CASSLGQGFRYGYTF; cdr3_nt: TGTGCCAGCAGTTTAGGACAGGGGTTTCGCTATGGCTACACCTTC
v_call: TRBV6-1; d_call: .; j_call: TRBJ2-3; clone_size: .; cdr3_aa: CASSEAPAPPRYF; cdr3_nt: TGTGCCAGCAGTGAAGCGCCAGCGCCGCCTCGGTATTTT
v_call: TRBV19; d_call: TRBD1; j_call: TRBJ1-5; clone_size: .; cdr3_aa: CASSKGGINQPQHF; cdr3_nt: TGTGCCAGTAGTAAAGGGGGCATCAATCAGCCCCAGCATTTT
v_call: TRBV9; d_call: .; j_call: TRBJ1-5; clone_size: .; cdr3_aa: CASSAGSSSNQPQHF; cdr3_nt: TGTGCCAGCAGCGCAGGAAGCTCTAGCAATCAGCCCCAGCATTTT
v_call: TRBV25-1; d_call: .; j_call: TRBJ2-5; clone_size: .; cdr3_aa: CASSEPGLEGTQYF; cdr3_nt: TGTGCCAGCAGTGAACCAGGCCTAGAGGGAACCCAGTACTTC
v_call: TRBV5-6; d_call: .; j_call: TRBJ2-7; clone_size: .; cdr3_aa: CASSLRRGYEQYF; cdr3_nt: TGTGCCAGCAGCTTGCGGCGGGGATACGAGCAGTACTTC
v_call: TRBV2; d_call: .; j_call: TRBJ1-2; clone_size: .; cdr3_aa: CASSRTENYGYTF; cdr3_nt: TGTGCCAGCAGTCGGACAGAGAACTATGGCTACACCTTC
v_call: TRBV14; d_call: .; j_call: TRBJ2-2; clone_size: .; cdr3_aa: CASSQDNRYTGELFF; cdr3_nt: TGTGCCAGCAGCCAAGATAACAGATACACCGGGGAGCTGTTTTTT
v_call: TRBV4-1; d_call: TRBD1; j_call: TRBJ1-2; clone_size: few; cdr3_aa: CASSLRQGASNYGYTF; cdr3_nt: TGCGCCAGCAGCCTCAGACAGGGGGCCTCTAACTATGGCTACACCTTC
v_call: TRBV20-1; d_call: TRBD2; j_call: TRBJ2-7; clone_size: .; cdr3_aa: CSASKPGTTYEQYF; cdr3_nt: TGCAGTGCTAGTAAACCGGGGACTACGTACGAGCAGTACTTC
v_call: TRBV23-1; d_call: .; j_call: TRBJ2-1; clone_size: .; cdr3_aa: CASSPERAGATYNEQFF; cdr3_nt: TGCGCCAGCAGTCCAGAACGGGCGGGGGCGACCTACAATGAGCAGTTCTTC
v_call: TRBV10-3; d_call: .; j_call: TRBJ1-3; clone_size: .; cdr3_aa: CAISPDSSGNTIYF; cdr3_nt: TGTGCCATCTCCCCAGACAGCTCTGGAAACACCATATATTTT
v_call: TRBV6-5; d_call: TRBD1; j_call: TRBJ1-5; clone_size: .; cdr3_aa: CASIPPGTGGMPQHF; cdr3_nt: TGTGCCAGCATCCCACCGGGGACAGGGGGGATGCCCCAGCATTTT
v_call: TRBV24-1; d_call: .; j_call: TRBJ2-1; clone_size: few; cdr3_aa: CATSDPPRGYNEQFF; cdr3_nt: TGTGCCACCAGTGATCCGCCGCGCGGATACAATGAGCAGTTCTTC
v_call: TRBV9; d_call: .; j_call: TRBJ2-7; clone_size: .; cdr3_aa: CASSATRGPNYEQYF; cdr3_nt: TGTGCCAGCAGCGCCACCAGGGGTCCCAACTACGAGCAGTACTTC
v_call: TRBV10-2; d_call: TRBD2; j_call: TRBJ2-5; clone_size: .; cdr3_aa: CASSKGTSGVWETQYF; cdr3_nt: TGCGCCAGCAGTAAAGGGACTAGCGGGGTTTGGGAGACCCAGTACTTC
v_call: TRBV7-6; d_call: TRBD1; j_call: TRBJ2-5; clone_size: .; cdr3_aa: CASSSPQGAQETQYF; cdr3_nt: TGTGCCAGCAGTTCACCACAGGGGGCCCAAGAGACCCAGTACTTC
v_call: TRBV2; d_call: TRBD2; j_call: TRBJ2-1; clone_size: .; cdr3_aa: CASSLLRTSGSRNEQFF; cdr3_nt: TGTGCCAGCAGTCTTCTTCGGACTAGCGGGAGTAGAAATGAGCAGTTCTTC
v_call: TRBV6-5; d_call: .; j_call: TRBJ1-1; clone_size: .; cdr3_aa: CASSPGQSPLIAFF; cdr3_nt: TGTGCCAGCAGCCCGGGACAATCCCCCCTGATAGCTTTCTTT
v_call: TRBV29-1; d_call: .; j_call: TRBJ2-7; clone_size: .; cdr3_aa: CSAGSGRSYEQYF; cdr3_nt: TGCAGCGCCGGATCGGGTCGGAGCTACGAGCAGTACTTC
v_call: TRBV5-5; d_call: TRBD1; j_call: TRBJ2-3; clone_size: .; cdr3_aa: CASSLDRGADTQYF; cdr3_nt: TGTGCCAGCAGCCTTGACAGGGGCGCAGATACGCAGTATTTT
v_call: TRBV6-4; d_call: .; j_call: TRBJ1-1; clone_size: once; cdr3_aa: CASSEGLEAFF; cdr3_nt: TGTGCCAGCAGTGAAGGACTGGAAGCTTTCTTT
v_call: TRBV18; d_call: .; j_call: TRBJ2-1; clone_size: many; cdr3_aa: CASSAGLRTRPGDEQFF; cdr3_nt: TGTGCCAGCTCCGCCGGTTTGCGGACGAGGCCGGGGGATGAGCAGTTCTTC
v_call: TRBV6-2/TRBV6-3; d_call: TRBD1; j_call: TRBJ2-7; clone_size: .; cdr3_aa: CASSHHPGGVTRDEQYF; cdr3_nt: TGTGCCAGCAGTCACCATCCAGGGGGCGTCACCCGGGACGAGCAGTACTTC
v_call: TRBV3-1/TRBV3-2; d_call: TRBD2; j_call: TRBJ2-1; clone_size: .; cdr3_aa: CASSPGGVAGEPYNEQFF; cdr3_nt: TGTGCCAGCAGCCCAGGGGGGGTAGCGGGGGAACCCTACAATGAGCAGTTCTTC
v_call: TRBV18; d_call: TRBD1; j_call: TRBJ1-1; clone_size: .; cdr3_aa: CASSPAGTEGTEAFF; cdr3_nt: TGTGCCAGCTCACCCGCCGGGACAGAGGGCACTGAAGCTTTCTTT
v_call: TRBV5-4; d_call: .; j_call: TRBJ2-1; clone_size: .; cdr3_aa: CASSLGAGTSINEQFF; cdr3_nt: TGTGCCAGCAGCTTGGGGGCGGGAACTTCGATCAATGAGCAGTTCTTC
v_call: TRBV4-1; d_call: .; j_call: TRBJ1-2; clone_size: .; cdr3_aa: CASNSVREPLGYGTF; cdr3_nt: TGCGCCAGCAATTCCGTGCGGGAACCGCTGGGTTACGGCACCTTC
v_call: TRBV5-6; d_call: .; j_call: TRBJ1-4; clone_size: .; cdr3_aa: CASSRWDFGEKLFF; cdr3_nt: TGTGCCAGCAGCCGATGGGACTTCGGTGAAAAACTGTTTTTT
v_call: TRBV28; d_call: TRBD1; j_call: TRBJ1-4; clone_size: .; cdr3_aa: CASSPPFGTGKEKLFF; cdr3_nt: TGTGCCAGCAGTCCCCCCTTCGGGACAGGGAAGGAAAAACTGTTTTTT
v_call: TRBV6-2/TRBV6-3; d_call: .; j_call: TRBJ1-2; clone_size: .; cdr3_aa: CASSKTYGYTF; cdr3_nt: TGTGCCAGCAGCAAAACATATGGCTACACCTTC